This T cell receptor beta chain was sequenced in a study of OX40 agonist ivuxolimab in advanced cancers. Background on the study: Each dose-escalation patient presented with hepatocellular carcinoma, melanoma, renal cell or head and neck cancer.

This clone was recorded once. This sample includes further DNA sequences coding for the same CDR3. Only in-frame clones appear in the TCRdb table, and some are missing; sequencing was by immunoSEQ multiplex PCR. The sample records roughly 80,000 clones, about 82% being singletons. Germline CDR1 SEHNR, CDR2 FQNEAQ (reference sequence). After removal of 3 bases from V and 6 bases from J, the junction contained 4 bases not matched to a gene. The CDR3 sequence is 14 residues long. The source material was CD4+ or CD8+ T cells sorted from blood, sampled in a trial of the OX40 agonist ivuxolimab. The rearrangement links TRBV7-9 to TRBJ2-4, with 8 bases matching TRBD2. The receptor comes from an adult with an advanced solid tumor such as melanoma, head and neck, liver or kidney cancer. CDR3 in amino acids: CASSLELAANIQYF. The CDR3 coding sequence is TGTGCCAGCAGCTTGGAACTAGCGGCAAACATTCAGTACTTC.